This TCR beta chain was captured in a study of regulatory T cells in long-lasting Graves disease. Study context: The term persistent Graves' disease signified upward of 5 years on antithyroid drugs with positive TSH receptor antibodies. Findings and limits, study-wide: There was favoring of TRBV28, TRBJ1-2 and TRBJ2-5 in persistent disease. Lower TCR diversity characterized persistent Graves' patients relative to newly diagnosed patients.

This clonotype occurred a few times. Its antigen is unidentified. Per germline, CDR1 LGHDT and CDR2 YNNKEL (reference sequence). The CDR3 contains 15 residues. Trimming cost V 0 bases and J 4 bases, with 10 bases left between them. The time point: persistent/refractory GD, antithyroid drugs over 5 years with positive TRAb. Following extraction of RNA from PBMCs, that RNA was used to make the TCR library. An approximately 10-milliliter sample of peripheral blood was drawn into EDTA tubes. Libraries of TCR beta came from iRepertoire HTBI primers plus Arm-PCR of CDR3 regions. TCRdb fed the multiplex PCR reads into MiXCR, producing one record per CDR3 protein. This table holds roughly 500,000 distinct CDR3 sequences, around a fifth found once.

The sequence came from a female donor with Graves disease. The J gene is TRBJ1-5, the V gene TRBV3-1; unclear D gene. The sequences come from peripheral blood mononuclear cells (PBMCs), collected when the disease was refractory, from a patient treated with antithyroid drugs. The CDR3 protein is CASSQDFGENQPQHF. The DNA of the CDR3 is TGTGCCAGCAGCCAAGATTTTGGGGAGAATCAGCCCCAGCATTTT.